Shown below are 9 T cell receptor beta chains from a single sample sequenced in a study of T-cell reconstitution after alpha-beta-depleted transplantation in children. Unique molecular identifiers featured in how the TCRbeta library was prepared. Each CDR3 protein is one row after TCRdb ran MiXCR on the PCR reads. Of 450,000 to 600,000 distinct CDR3 sequences in the sample, around 20% were seen once. The sequencing used PBMCs from the stem cell graft donor, collected from the stem cell graft. The receptors were sampled from a human donor who donated a stem cell graft to a child with acute lymphoblastic leukemia.

The chain joins TRBV4-2 to TRBJ2-4, with D perhaps matching TRBD1 (7 bases). The CDR3 is 19 residues long. Trimming pared 3 bases from V and 1 base from J, leaving 22 bases between. Germline CDR1 LGHNA, CDR2 YNFKEQ. For the CDR3, the DNA is TGTGCCAGCAGCCAGGGGGAGGTTACAGGGGCGCAGGCCAAAAACATTCAGTACTTC. It encodes CASSQGEVTGAQAKNIQYF.

This clonotype was picked up a small number of times. The rearrangement uses TRBV5-1 and TRBJ1-1, with 9 nucleotides matching TRBD1. This CDR3 contains 15 residues. CDR1 SGHRS and CDR2 YFSETQ come from the germline V gene. J gave up 4 bases and V 4 bases, and 8 bases lay outside the gene matches. CDR3 region: CASSHRGRRGTEAFF. For the CDR3, the DNA is TGCGCCAGCAGCCACAGGGGGCGGCGGGGCACTGAAGCTTTCTTT.

The chain links TRBV7-9 to TRBJ1-4, with D possibly matching TRBD1 (5 bases). Deletions cut 2 bases from V and 5 bases from J, with 12 bases between. The CDR3 is made up of 15 amino acids. Germline CDR1 and CDR2: SEHNR and FQNEAQ (reference sequence). CDR3 nucleotides: TGTGCCAGCAGCTTATTAGGACATGGAAATGAAAAACTGTTTTTT. It is translated as CASSLLGHGNEKLFF.

This clonotype was counted a few times. This chain joins TRBV29-1 and TRBJ1-2, with a tentative D call TRBD1 (6 bases). Germline loops: CDR1 SQVTM, CDR2 ANQGSEA. The CDR3 contains 13 residues. Deletions cut 8 bases from V and 2 bases from J, with 15 bases between. The CDR3 loop is CSTFPDSNYGYTF. CDR3 DNA sequence: TGCAGCACCTTCCCGGACAGCAACTATGGCTACACCTTC.

The chain uses TRBV20-1 and TRBJ2-7; D ambiguous. V lost 6 bases to trimming and J lost 0 bases, with 12 bases between them. The CDR3 runs to 13 residues. Germline CDR1 reads DFQATT; CDR2 reads SNEGSKA (reference sequence). The CDR3 DNA reads as TGCAGTGCATACGGACGGAGCTCCTACGAGCAGTACTTC. Amino acid sequence: CSAYGRSSYEQYF.

In its sample, this clonotype was seen many times. One junction end disagrees with the germline gene, perhaps due to a read error. The gene calls are TRBV5-1 and TRBJ2-5; D unresolved. From germline, CDR1 is SGHRS and CDR2 YFSETQ. The length of the CDR3 is 12 residues. CDR3 region: CASSLGSGTQYF. The CDR3 DNA follows: TGTGCCAGCAGTTTAGGGTCGGGGACCCAGTACTTC. The entire variable domain, with the rest obtained from reference TRBV5-1 and TRBJ2-5, is as follows: KAGVTQTPRYLIKTRGQQVTLSCSPISGHRSVSWYQQTPGQGLQFLFEYFSETQRNKGNFPGRFSGRQFSNSRSEMNVSTLELGDSALYLCASSLGSGTQYFGPGTRLLVL.

The chain employs TRBV27 and TRBJ1-2, with TRBD1 as a possible D gene (6 bases). Per the germline V gene, CDR1 is MNHEY and CDR2 is SMNVEV (reference sequence). Trimming stripped 3 bases from V and 6 bases from J, with 11 bases between. The CDR3 spans 13 residues. The CDR3 nucleotides are TGTGCCAGCAGTTTGACGGGGGCGAATGGCTACACCTTC. Translated: CASSLTGANGYTF.

The gene calls are TRBV15 and TRBJ2-4; possibly TRBD2 for D (5 bases). The germline V gene has CDR1 LNHNV and CDR2 YYDKDF (reference sequence). The CDR3 is made up of 15 amino acids. V was shortened by 1 base and J by 7 bases, with 14 bases between the two germline ends. The CDR3 nucleotides are TGTGCCACCAGCAGAGTATCGGGGATGGGGAACATTCAGTACTTC. This codes for CATSRVSGMGNIQYF.

V and J are TRBV20-1 and TRBJ2-1, with unresolved D. Germline CDR1 and CDR2: DFQATT and SNEGSKA (reference sequence). This CDR3 is 15 amino acids long. V was pared by 0 bases and J by 7 bases, with 16 bases between. The CDR3 here is CSARDLGIVENEQFF. CDR3 DNA sequence: TGCAGTGCTAGAGATCTGGGAATTGTCGAGAATGAGCAGTTCTTC.